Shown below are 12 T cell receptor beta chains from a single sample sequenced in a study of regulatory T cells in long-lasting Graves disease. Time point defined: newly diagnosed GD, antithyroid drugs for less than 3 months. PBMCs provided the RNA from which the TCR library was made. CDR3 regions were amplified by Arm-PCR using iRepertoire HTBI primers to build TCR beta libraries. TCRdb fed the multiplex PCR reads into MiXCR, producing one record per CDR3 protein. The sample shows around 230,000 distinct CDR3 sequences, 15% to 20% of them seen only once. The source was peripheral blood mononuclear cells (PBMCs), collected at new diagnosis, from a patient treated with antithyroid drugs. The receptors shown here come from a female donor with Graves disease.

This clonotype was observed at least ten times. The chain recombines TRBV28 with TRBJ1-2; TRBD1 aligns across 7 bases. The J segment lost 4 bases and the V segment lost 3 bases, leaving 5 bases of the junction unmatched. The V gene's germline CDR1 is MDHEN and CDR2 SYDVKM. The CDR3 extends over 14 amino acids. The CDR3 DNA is TGTGCCAGCAGTTTCAATGGACAGGCCTATGGCTACACCTTC. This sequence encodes CASSFNGQAYGYTF.

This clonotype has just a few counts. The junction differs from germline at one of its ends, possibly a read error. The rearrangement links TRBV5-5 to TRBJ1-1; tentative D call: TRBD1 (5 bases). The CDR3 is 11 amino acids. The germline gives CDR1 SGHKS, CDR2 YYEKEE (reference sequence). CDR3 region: CASSYGTEAIF. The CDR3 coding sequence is TGTGCCAGCAGCTACGGGACTGAAGCTATCTTT.

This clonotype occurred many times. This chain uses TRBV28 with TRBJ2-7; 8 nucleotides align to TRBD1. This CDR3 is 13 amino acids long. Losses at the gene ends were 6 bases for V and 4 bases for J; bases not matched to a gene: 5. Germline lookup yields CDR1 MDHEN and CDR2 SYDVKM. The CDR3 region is CASSLQGVYEQYF. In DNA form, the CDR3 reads TGTGCCAGCAGCCTACAGGGGGTGTACGAGCAGTACTTC.

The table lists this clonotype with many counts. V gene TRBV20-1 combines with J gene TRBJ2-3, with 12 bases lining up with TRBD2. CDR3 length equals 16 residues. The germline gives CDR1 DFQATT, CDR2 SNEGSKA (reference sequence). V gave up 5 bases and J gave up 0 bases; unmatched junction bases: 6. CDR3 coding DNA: TGCAGTGCTCCGGGACTAGCGGGTGCTAGCACAGATACGCAGTATTTT. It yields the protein CSAPGLAGASTDTQYF.

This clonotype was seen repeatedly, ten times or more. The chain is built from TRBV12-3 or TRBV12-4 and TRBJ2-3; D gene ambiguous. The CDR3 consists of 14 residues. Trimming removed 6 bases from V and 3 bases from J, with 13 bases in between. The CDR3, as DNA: TGTGCCAGCAGCCGCATGGGCTGGACAGATACGCAGTATTTT. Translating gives CASSRMGWTDTQYF.

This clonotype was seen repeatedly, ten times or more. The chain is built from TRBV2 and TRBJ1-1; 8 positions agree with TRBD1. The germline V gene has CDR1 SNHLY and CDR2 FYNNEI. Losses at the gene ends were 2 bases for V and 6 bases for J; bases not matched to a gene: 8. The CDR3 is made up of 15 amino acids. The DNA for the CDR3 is TGTGCCAGCAGTGAACTACAGGGGGGTTGGGCTGAAGCTTTCTTT. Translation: CASSELQGGWAEAFF. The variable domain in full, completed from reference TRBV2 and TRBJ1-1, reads EPEVTQTPSHQVTQMGQEVILRCVPISNHLYFYWYRQILGQKVEFLVSFYNNEISEKSEIFDDQFSVERPDGSNFTLKIRSTKLEDSAMYFCASSELQGGWAEAFFGQGTRLTVV.

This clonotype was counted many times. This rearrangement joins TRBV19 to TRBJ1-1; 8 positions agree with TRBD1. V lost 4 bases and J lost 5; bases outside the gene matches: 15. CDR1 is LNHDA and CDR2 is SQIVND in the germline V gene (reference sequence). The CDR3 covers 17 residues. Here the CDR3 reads CASSRGTGRNLLTEAFF. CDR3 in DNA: TGTGCCAGTAGTAGAGGGACAGGCCGCAACCTACTTACTGAAGCTTTCTTT.

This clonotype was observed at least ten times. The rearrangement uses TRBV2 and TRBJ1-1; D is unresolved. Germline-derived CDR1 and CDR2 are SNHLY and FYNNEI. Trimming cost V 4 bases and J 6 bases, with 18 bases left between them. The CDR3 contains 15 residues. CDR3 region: CASSVSLMFSSEAFF. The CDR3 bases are TGTGCCAGCAGTGTTAGTCTGATGTTTTCTTCTGAAGCTTTCTTT. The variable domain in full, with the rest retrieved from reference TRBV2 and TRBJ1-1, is EPEVTQTPSHQVTQMGQEVILRCVPISNHLYFYWYRQILGQKVEFLVSFYNNEISEKSEIFDDQFSVERPDGSNFTLKIRSTKLEDSAMYFCASSVSLMFSSEAFFGQGTRLTVV.

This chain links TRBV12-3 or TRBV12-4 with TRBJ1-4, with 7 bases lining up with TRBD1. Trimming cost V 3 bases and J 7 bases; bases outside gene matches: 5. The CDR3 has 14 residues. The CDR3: CASSFWTGSEKLFF. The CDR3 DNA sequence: TGTGCCAGCAGTTTTTGGACAGGTTCTGAAAAACTGTTTTTT.

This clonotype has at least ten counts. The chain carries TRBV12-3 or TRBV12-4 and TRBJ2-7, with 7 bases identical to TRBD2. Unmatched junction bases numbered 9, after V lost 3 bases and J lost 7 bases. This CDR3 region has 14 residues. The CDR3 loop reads CASSLWREAGEQYF. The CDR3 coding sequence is TGTGCCAGCAGTTTGTGGCGGGAAGCGGGAGAGCAGTACTTC.

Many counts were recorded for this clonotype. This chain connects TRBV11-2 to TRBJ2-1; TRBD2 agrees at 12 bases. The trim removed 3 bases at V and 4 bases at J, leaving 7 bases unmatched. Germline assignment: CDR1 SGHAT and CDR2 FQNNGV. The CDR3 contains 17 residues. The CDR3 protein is CASSLAGGTSGYNEQFF. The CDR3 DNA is TGTGCCAGCAGCTTGGCCGGCGGGACTAGCGGGTACAATGAGCAGTTCTTC.

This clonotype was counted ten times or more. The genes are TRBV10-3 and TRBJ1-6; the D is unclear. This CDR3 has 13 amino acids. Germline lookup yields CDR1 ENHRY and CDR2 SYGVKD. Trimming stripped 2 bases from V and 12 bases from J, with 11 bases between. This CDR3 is CAISEQSAQPLHF. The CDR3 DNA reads TGTGCCATCAGTGAGCAGTCAGCCCAACCCCTCCACTTT.